Included here is one T cell receptor beta chain sequence, with context. Its antigen is currently unknown. V lost 7 bases and J lost 4; bases outside the gene matches: 10. The germline gives CDR1 LNHNV, CDR2 YYDKDF (reference sequence). The CDR3 has 15 amino acids. Treatment of the sample: oral pan-JAK inhibitor, 5-10 mg twice daily. Collected material from alopecia areata patients comprised lesional scalp punch biopsies and peripheral blood. Sequencing relied on a cDNA template that was reverse transcribed from extracted RNA. Measured with immunoSEQ multiplex PCR; TCRdb has only the in-frame clones, and not every one. Found here are tens of thousands of clones, around 30% of them singletons; the top ten hold under 15%. The data stem from a study of CD8+ T cells in alopecia areata. For the study at large: Those patients who were treated received oral tofacitinib, which was given at 5 to 10 mg twice daily for moderate-to-severe alopecia areata.

Study-wide findings and caveats: Numerous expanded lesional clones remained in scalp and blood during tofacitinib. Among the 100 top clones, expanded CD8+ clones, like scalp clonality, were significantly decreased by tofacitinib.

This material consisted of CD8+ T cells sorted from blood, taken at week 4, from a patient treated with tofacitinib. The TCR originated in a human donor with alopecia areata. This rearrangement joins TRBV15 to TRBJ1-5, with 7 bases fitting TRBD1. The CDR3 protein is CATTSGTEINQPQHF. CDR3 sequence (DNA): TGTGCCACCACTTCCGGGACAGAAATTAATCAGCCCCAGCATTTT.